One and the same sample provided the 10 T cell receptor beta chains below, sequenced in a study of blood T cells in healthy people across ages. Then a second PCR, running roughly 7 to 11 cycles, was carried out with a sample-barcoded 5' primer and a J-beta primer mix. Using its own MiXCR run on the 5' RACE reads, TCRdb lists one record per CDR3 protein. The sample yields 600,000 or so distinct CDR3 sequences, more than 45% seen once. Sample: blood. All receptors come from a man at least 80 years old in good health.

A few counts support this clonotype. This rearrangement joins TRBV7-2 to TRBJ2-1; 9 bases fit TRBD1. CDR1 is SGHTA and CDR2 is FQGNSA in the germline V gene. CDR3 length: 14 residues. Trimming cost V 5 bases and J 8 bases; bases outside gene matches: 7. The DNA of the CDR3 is TGTGCCAGCAGCCCGAGACAGGGGGGCCATGAGCAGTTCTTC. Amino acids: CASSPRQGGHEQFF.

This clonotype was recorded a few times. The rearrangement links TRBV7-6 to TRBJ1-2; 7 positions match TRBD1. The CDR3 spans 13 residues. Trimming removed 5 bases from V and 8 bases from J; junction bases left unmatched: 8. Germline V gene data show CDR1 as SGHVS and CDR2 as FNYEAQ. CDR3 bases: TGTGCCAGCAGCGTGCAGGGGGTGTCCGGCTACACCTTC. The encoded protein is CASSVQGVSGYTF.

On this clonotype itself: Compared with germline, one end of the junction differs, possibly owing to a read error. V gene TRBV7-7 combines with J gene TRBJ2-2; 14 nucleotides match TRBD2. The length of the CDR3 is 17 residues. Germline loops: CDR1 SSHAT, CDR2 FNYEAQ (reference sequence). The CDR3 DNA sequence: TGTGCTAGCAGCCAGACTAGCGGGGGGGCCAACACCGGGGAGCTGTTTTTT. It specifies CASSQTSGGANTGELFF.

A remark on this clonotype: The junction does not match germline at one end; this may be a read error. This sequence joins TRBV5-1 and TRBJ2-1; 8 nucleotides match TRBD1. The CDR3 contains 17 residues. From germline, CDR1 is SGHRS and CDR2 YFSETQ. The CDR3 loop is CASRHTQGERLFNVQFF. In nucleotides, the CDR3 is TGCGCCAGCAGACACACACAGGGGGAGAGGCTCTTCAATGTGCAGTTCTTC.

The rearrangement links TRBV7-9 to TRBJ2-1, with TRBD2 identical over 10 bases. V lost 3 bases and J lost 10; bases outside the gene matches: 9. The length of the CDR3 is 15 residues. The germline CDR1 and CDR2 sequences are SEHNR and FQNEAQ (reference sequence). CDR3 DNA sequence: TGTGCCAGCAGCTTTACCAGCGGGGGGGCCGAAGAGCAGTTCTTC. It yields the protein CASSFTSGGAEEQFF.

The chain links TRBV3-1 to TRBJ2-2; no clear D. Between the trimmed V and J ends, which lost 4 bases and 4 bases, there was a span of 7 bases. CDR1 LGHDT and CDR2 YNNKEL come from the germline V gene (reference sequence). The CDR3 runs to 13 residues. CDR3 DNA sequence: TGTGCCAGCAGCCCCCAGATCACCGGGGAGCTGTTTTTT. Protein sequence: CASSPQITGELFF.

CDR3 residues: CASSSLEGSATDTQYF. The CDR3 nucleotides are TGTGCCAGCAGCTCCTTAGAGGGGTCGGCCACAGATACGCAGTATTTT. The chain couples TRBV7-9 to TRBJ2-3, with D perhaps being TRBD1 or TRBD2 (5 bases each). V lost 4 bases and J 2 bases, leaving 16 bases between the germline ends. Germline lookup yields CDR1 SEHNR and CDR2 FQNEAQ (reference sequence). The CDR3 sequence is 16 residues long. Full variable domain (rest looked up from reference TRBV7-9 and TRBJ2-3): DTGVSQNPRHKITKRGQNVTFRCDPISEHNRLYWYRQTLGQGPEFLTYFQNEAQLEKSRLLSDRFSAERPKGSFSTLEIQRTEQGDSAMYLCASSSLEGSATDTQYFGPGTRLTVL.

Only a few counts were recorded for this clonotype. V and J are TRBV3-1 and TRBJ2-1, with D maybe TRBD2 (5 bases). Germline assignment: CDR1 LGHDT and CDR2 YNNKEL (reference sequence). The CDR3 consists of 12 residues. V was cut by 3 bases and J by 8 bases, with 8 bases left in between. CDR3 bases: TGTGCCAGCAGCCAGTCCGGGGATGAGCAGTTCTTC. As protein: CASSQSGDEQFF.

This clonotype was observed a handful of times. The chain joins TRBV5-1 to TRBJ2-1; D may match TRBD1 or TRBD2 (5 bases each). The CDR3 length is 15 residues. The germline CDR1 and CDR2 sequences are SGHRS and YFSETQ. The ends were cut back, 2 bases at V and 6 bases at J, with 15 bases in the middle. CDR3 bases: TGCGCCAGCAGCTTTCTCTTGGGGGTTGGCAATGAGCAGTTCTTC. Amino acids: CASSFLLGVGNEQFF.

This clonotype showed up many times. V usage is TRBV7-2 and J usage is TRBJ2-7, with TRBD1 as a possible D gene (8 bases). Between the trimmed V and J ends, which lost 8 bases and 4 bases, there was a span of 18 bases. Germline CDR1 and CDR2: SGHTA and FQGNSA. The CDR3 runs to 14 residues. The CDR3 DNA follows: TGTGCCAGCGGCGGACAGGGAGGGCAGTACGAGCAGTACTTC. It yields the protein CASGGQGGQYEQYF.